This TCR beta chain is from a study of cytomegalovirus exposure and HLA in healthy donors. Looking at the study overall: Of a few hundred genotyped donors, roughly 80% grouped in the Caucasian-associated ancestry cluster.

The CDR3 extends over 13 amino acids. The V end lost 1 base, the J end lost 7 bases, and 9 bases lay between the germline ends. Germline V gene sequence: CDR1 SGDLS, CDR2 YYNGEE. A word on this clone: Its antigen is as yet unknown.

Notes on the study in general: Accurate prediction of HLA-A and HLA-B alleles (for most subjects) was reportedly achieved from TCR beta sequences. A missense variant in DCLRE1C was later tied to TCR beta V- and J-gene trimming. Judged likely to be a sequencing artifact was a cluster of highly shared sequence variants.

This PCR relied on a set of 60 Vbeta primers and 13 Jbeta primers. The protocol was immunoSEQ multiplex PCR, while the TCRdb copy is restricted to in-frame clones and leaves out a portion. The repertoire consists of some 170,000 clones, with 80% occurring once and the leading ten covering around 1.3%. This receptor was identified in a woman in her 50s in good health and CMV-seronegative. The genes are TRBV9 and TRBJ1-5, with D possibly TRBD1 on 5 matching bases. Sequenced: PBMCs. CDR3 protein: CASSVSGGQPQHF. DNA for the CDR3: TGTGCCAGCAGCGTATCCGGGGGGCAGCCCCAGCATTTT. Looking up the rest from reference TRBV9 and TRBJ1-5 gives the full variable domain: DSGVTQTPKHLITATGQRVTLRCSPRSGDLSVYWYQQSLDQGLQFLIQYYNGEERAKGNILERFSAQQFPDLHSELNLSSLELGDSALYFCASSVSGGQPQHFGDGTRLSIL.